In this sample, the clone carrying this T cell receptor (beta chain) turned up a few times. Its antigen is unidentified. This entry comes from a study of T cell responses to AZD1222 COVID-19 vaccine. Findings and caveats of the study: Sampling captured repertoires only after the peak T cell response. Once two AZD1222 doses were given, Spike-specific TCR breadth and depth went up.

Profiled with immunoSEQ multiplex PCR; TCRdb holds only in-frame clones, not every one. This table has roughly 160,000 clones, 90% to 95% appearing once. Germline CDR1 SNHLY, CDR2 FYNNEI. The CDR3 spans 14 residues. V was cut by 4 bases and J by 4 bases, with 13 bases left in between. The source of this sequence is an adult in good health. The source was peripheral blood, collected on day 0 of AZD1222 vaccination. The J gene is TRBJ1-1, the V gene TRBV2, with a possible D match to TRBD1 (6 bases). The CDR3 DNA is TGTGCCAGCAGTGTCGGGGGCGTTCGCACTGAAGCTTTCTTT. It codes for CASSVGGVRTEAFF.